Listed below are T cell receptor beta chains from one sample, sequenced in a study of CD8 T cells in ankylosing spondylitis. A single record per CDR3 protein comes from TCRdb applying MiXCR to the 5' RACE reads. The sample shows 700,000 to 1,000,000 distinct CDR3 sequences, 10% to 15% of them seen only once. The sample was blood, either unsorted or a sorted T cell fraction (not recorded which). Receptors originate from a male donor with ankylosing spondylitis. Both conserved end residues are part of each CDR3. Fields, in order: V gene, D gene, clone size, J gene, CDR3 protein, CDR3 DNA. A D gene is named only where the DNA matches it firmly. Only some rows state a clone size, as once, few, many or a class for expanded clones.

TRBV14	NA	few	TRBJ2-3	CASSQDWRGSTDTQYF	TGTGCCAGCAGCCAAGACTGGCGGGGAAGCACAGATACGCAGTATTTT
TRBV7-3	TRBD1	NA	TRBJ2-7	CASSLVGGQGPYEQYF	TGTGCCAGCAGCTTAGTGGGGGGACAGGGTCCCTACGAGCAGTACTTC
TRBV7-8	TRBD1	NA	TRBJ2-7	CASSLEGTGGREQYF	TGTGCCAGCAGCTTAGAAGGGACAGGGGGCCGCGAGCAGTACTTC
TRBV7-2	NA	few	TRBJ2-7	CASSLEAGPYEQYF	TGTGCCAGCAGCTTAGAGGCGGGGCCCTACGAGCAGTACTTC
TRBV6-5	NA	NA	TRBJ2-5	CASSYSTGQETQYF	TGTGCCAGCAGTTACTCGACAGGACAAGAGACCCAGTACTTC
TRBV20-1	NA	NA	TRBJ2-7	CSARLGRYSEQYF	TGCAGTGCTCGTCTAGGACGTTACTCCGAGCAGTACTTC
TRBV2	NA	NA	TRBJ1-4	CASMRTESYEKLFF	TGTGCCAGCATGAGGACCGAGAGCTATGAAAAACTGTTTTTT
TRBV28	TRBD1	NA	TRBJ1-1	CASTSAGGLGDTEAFF	TGTGCCAGCACCTCGGCAGGGGGCTTGGGAGACACTGAAGCTTTCTTT
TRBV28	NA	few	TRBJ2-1	CASSPTWEEQFF	TGTGCCAGCAGTCCGACTTGGGAGGAGCAGTTCTTC
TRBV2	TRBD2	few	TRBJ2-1	CASSKTSGEYNEQFF	TGTGCCAGCAGTAAGACTAGCGGGGAGTACAATGAGCAGTTCTTC